The 16 T cell receptor beta chains given below trace back to one sample, sequenced in a study of molecular identifiers for immune sequencing clone quantification. TCRdb independently ran MiXCR on the PCR reads; one entry per CDR3 protein. This table has around 40,000 distinct CDR3 sequences, 15% to 20% appearing once. The sample taken for sequencing was naive CD8+ T cells from blood, with Jurkat cell RNA spiked in. The subset was: FACS-sorted CD8+CD4-CCR7+CD45RA+ naive T cells. The source is a human donor in good health. Some libraries in this study had Jurkat cell RNA spiked in.

This clonotype was seen repeatedly, ten times or more. The CDR3 here is CASSPSFWGVGGNQPQHF. The CDR3 DNA reads TGTGCCAGCAGCCCAAGTTTCTGGGGGGTGGGAGGCAATCAGCCCCAGCATTTT. The genes are TRBV7-9 and TRBJ1-5, with TRBD1 as a possible D gene (5 bases). Trimming removed 5 bases from V and 2 bases from J, with 22 bases in between. The CDR3 covers 18 residues. Germline loops: CDR1 SEHNR, CDR2 FQNEAQ (reference sequence).

This rearrangement joins TRBV27 to TRBJ1-2; 8 bases match TRBD1. CDR1 is MNHEY, CDR2 SMNVEV, per germline (reference sequence). V lost 11 bases, J lost 4 bases, and 6 bases stayed unmatched. The CDR3 is 12 residues long. The CDR3 protein is CAGGTGGYGYTF. CDR3 nucleotide sequence: TGTGCCGGCGGTACAGGGGGCTATGGCTACACCTTC.

This clonotype was recorded many times. CDR3: CASSGRGEGYNEQFF. DNA of the CDR3: TGTGCCAGCAGCGGCAGGGGGGAGGGCTACAATGAGCAGTTCTTC. The chain joins TRBV13 to TRBJ2-1; TRBD1 or TRBD2 may be the D gene (7 bases each). CDR3 length: 15 residues. Trimming removed 5 bases from V and 3 bases from J, with 14 bases in between. In germline, CDR1 is PRHDT, CDR2 FYEKMQ (reference sequence).

The table lists this clonotype with many counts. The V call is TRBV12-3 or TRBV12-4, the J call TRBJ2-5; the match to TRBD2 covers 9 bases. The ends lost 6 bases at V and 3 bases at J; junction bases unmatched: 5. The CDR3 length is 14 residues. DNA for the CDR3: TGTGCCAGCAGCCCTATAGCGGGGGAAGAGACCCAGTACTTC. It yields the protein CASSPIAGEETQYF.

As concerns this clonotype: A much larger clone lies a single base off, so this may be a read error. This sequence joins TRBV27 and TRBJ2-7; D not resolved. The V and J ends lost 0 bases and 3 bases respectively, with 9 bases between them. The CDR3 covers 14 residues. The germline V gene encodes CDR1 MNHEY and CDR2 SMNVEV (reference sequence). The CDR3 sequence: CASSLSGHYYEQYF. The CDR3 bases are TGTGCCAGCAGTTTATCCGGGCACTACTACGAGCAGTACTTC.

As concerns this clonotype: Possible read error: a much larger clone is one base away. The final CDR3 position lacks the conserved phenylalanine or tryptophan, pointing to a likely read error. V usage is TRBV30 and J usage is TRBJ1-5; D gene uncertain. V shed 0 bases and J shed 1 base, with 4 bases lying between them. The CDR3 is made up of 13 amino acids. CDR1 GTSNPN and CDR2 SVGIG come from the germline V gene (reference sequence). CDR3: CAWSVGSNQPQHS. CDR3 bases: TGTGCCTGGAGTGTAGGCAGCAATCAGCCCCAGCATTCT.

The chain recombines TRBV7-8 with TRBJ2-3; D is uncertain. V was shortened by 2 bases and J by 2 bases, with 11 bases between the two germline ends. The CDR3 contains 15 residues. CDR1 and CDR2 from the germline V gene are SGHVS and FQNEAQ. As DNA, the CDR3 is TGTGCCAGCAGCTTAAGTGGGTATAACACAGATACGCAGTATTTT. Residues: CASSLSGYNTDTQYF.

Of note for this clonotype: A much larger clone sits a single nucleotide away, making a read error possible. The chain uses TRBV5-8 and TRBJ2-2; possible D gene TRBD1, 5 bases. V was clipped by 4 bases and J by 6 bases, with 13 bases between them. CDR3 size: 14 residues. Germline V CDR1 and CDR2: SGHTS, YDEGEE. This chain's CDR3 is CASSETEIAGELFF. CDR3 DNA: TGTGCCAGCAGCGAGACAGAGATCGCCGGGGAGCTGTTTTTT.

This clonotype was seen many times. Here the CDR3 DNA reads TGTGCCTGGAGTGTAGGGTCACAAGGGAGGGATACGCAGTATTTT. Translated, it gives CAWSVGSQGRDTQYF. The genes are TRBV30 and TRBJ2-3; the D gene is possibly TRBD2 (6 bases). The CDR3 contains 15 residues. Trimming removed 0 bases from V and 6 bases from J, with 16 bases in between. Germline V lookup: CDR1 GTSNPN, CDR2 SVGIG (reference sequence).

This clonotype was counted many times. This chain joins TRBV27 and TRBJ1-5, with D tentatively TRBD1 (5 bases). The CDR3 spans 16 residues. The V end lost 5 bases, the J end lost 0 bases, and 14 bases lay between the germline ends. In germline, CDR1 is MNHEY, CDR2 SMNVEV (reference sequence). CDR3 residues: CASSPLMGVSNQPQHF. The DNA for the CDR3 is TGTGCCAGCAGTCCCCTCATGGGGGTTAGCAATCAGCCCCAGCATTTT.

This clonotype was seen many times. The chain couples TRBV7-3 to TRBJ2-7; the D gene is possibly TRBD2 (5 bases). V was clipped by 5 bases and J by 4 bases, with 12 bases between them. This CDR3 region has 13 residues. Germline V lookup: CDR1 SGHTA, CDR2 FQGTGA. CDR3 sequence reads: CASSVRGGYEQYF. In nucleotides, the CDR3 is TGTGCCAGCAGCGTCCGCGGAGGTTACGAGCAGTACTTC.

V gene TRBV7-2 combines with J gene TRBJ2-1; D is unresolved. Per germline, CDR1 SGHTA and CDR2 FQGNSA. The CDR3 contains 14 residues. V lost 5 bases and J lost 4, with 12 bases in between. The CDR3 DNA is TGTGCCAGCAGCCACCCCGGCGATTACAATGAGCAGTTCTTC. It translates to CASSHPGDYNEQFF.

The CDR3 nucleotides are TGTGCCAGCAGTAGCCATTCTAGCGGGAGCCAAGAGACCCAGTACTTC. This gives the protein CASSSHSSGSQETQYF. The chain joins TRBV12-3 or TRBV12-4 to TRBJ2-5; TRBD2 matches at 10 bases. After removal of 5 bases from V and 1 base from J, the junction contained 7 bases not matched to a gene. This CDR3 comprises 16 residues.

This clonotype was picked up many times. V usage is TRBV27 and J usage is TRBJ1-5, with a weak D call TRBD1 (6 bases). CDR3 length equals 14 residues. Trimming removed 4 bases at V and 0 bases at J, with 7 bases between. The germline gives CDR1 MNHEY, CDR2 SMNVEV (reference sequence). The CDR3 loop is CASSSTGSNQPQHF. In nucleotides, the CDR3 is TGTGCCAGCAGTTCGACAGGTAGCAATCAGCCCCAGCATTTT.

This chain links TRBV29-1 with TRBJ1-1; D not certain. V was cut by 3 bases and J by 0 bases, with 5 bases left in between. This CDR3 comprises 12 residues. Germline V gene data show CDR1 as SQVTM and CDR2 as ANQGSEA. The CDR3 loop reads CSVDQMNTEAFF. DNA of the CDR3: TGCAGCGTTGATCAGATGAACACTGAAGCTTTCTTT.

There are many counts of this clonotype. The junction does not match germline at one end; this may be a read error. The chain couples TRBV5-4 to TRBJ2-3; TRBD1 matches at 8 bases. Germline V gene sequence: CDR1 SGHNT, CDR2 YYREEE (reference sequence). This CDR3 region has 12 residues. The CDR3 sequence: CASSPPGQEPDF. The CDR3 DNA reads TGTGCCAGCAGCCCCCCGGGACAGGAGCCGGATTTT.